The clone carrying this T cell receptor (beta chain) was counted a few times. Its antigen is not identified. The junction departs from the called germline gene at one end, perhaps through a read error. A minimum of 6 micrograms of total RNA was extracted per sample. This sample is drawn from a study of blood T cells in healthy people across ages. Study outcomes and limitations: The long-lived group displayed more naive CD4+ cells, plus higher diversity, than the aged donors did.

A second PCR of 7 to 11 cycles used a sample-barcoded 5' primer and a J-beta primer mix. A single record per CDR3 protein comes from TCRdb applying MiXCR to the 5' RACE reads. In the table there are under 1,100,000 distinct CDR3 sequences, under 30% of which are singletons. Germline V gene sequence: CDR1 SQVTM, CDR2 ANQGSEA. The CDR3 consists of 12 residues. The same data also contributed to another study, on T cells of mothers and their children.

This chain connects TRBV29-1 to TRBJ2-5; 7 nucleotides match TRBD2. Near its end, the DNA agrees better with TRBJ2-1, so the J call may be wrong. Sequenced input: blood. The sequence derives from a girl aged 2-9 years in good health. CDR3 coding DNA: TGCGGCGTTGGGAGGGGATACAATGAGCAGTTCTTC. Translated: CGVGRGYNEQFF.